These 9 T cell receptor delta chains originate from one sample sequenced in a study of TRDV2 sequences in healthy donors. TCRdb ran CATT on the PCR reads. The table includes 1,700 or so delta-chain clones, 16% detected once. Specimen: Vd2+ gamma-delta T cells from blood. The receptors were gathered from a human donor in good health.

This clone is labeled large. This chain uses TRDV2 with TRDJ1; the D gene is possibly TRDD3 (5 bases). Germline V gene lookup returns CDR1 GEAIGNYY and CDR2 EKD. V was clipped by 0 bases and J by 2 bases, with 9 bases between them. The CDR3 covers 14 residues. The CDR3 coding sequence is TGTGCCTGTGACACCGTAGGGGGGACCGATAAACTCATCTTT. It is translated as CACDTVGGTDKLIF.

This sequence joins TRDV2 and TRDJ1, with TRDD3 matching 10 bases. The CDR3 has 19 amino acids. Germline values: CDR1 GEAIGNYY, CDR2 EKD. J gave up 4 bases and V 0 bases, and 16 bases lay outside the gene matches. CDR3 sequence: CACDTLALGDIQPNDKLIF. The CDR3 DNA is TGTGCCTGTGACACCCTAGCGCTGGGGGATATTCAACCGAACGATAAACTCATCTTT.

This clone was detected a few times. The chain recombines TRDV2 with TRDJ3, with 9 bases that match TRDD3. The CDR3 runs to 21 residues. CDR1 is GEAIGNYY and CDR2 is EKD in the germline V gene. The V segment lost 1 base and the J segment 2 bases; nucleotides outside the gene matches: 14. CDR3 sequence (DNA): TGTGCCTGTGACACTCTGCGTCAGACTGGGGGACCCACCTGGGACACCCGACAGATGTTTTTC. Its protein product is CACDTLRQTGGPTWDTRQMFF.

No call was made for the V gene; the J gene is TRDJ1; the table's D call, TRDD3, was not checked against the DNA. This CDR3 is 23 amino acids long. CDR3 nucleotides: TGTGCTGGGTACTGGGGGATACCGGGACGATCGGGTACTGGGGGATACCGGGACGATAAACTCATCTTT. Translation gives CAGYWGIPGRSGTGGYRDDKLIF.

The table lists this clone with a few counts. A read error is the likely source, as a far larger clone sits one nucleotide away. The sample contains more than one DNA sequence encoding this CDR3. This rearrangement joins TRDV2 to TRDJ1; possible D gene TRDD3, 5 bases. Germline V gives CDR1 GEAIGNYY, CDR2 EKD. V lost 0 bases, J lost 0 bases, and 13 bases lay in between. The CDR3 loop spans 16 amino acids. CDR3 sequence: CACDTLGDRDTDKLIF. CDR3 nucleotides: TGTGCCTGTGACACCCTGGGTGATAGGGACACCGATAAACTCATCTTT.

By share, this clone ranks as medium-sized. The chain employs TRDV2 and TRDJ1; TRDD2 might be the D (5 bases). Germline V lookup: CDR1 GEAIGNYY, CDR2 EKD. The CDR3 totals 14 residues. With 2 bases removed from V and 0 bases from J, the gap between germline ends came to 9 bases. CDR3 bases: TGTGCCTGTGACAGCCTTCTTAACACCGATAAACTCATCTTT. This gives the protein CACDSLLNTDKLIF.

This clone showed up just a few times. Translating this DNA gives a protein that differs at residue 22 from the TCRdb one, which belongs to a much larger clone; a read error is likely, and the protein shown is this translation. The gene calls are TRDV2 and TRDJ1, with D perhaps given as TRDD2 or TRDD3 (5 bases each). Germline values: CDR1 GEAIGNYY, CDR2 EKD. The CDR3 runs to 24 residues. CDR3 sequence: CACDPLLPNVKEDIHGRDTDKPIF. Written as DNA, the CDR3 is TGTGCCTGTGACCCCTTACTTCCCAACGTCAAAGAGGATATTCATGGGAGGGACACCGATAAACCCATCTTT.

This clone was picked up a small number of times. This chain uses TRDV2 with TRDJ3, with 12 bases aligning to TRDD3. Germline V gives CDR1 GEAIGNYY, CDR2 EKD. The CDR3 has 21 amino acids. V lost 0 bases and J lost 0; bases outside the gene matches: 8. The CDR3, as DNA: TGTGCCTGTGACACCCTAGCGCTGGGGGATACGGTCTCCTGGGACACCCGACAGATGTTTTTC. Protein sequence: CACDTLALGDTVSWDTRQMFF.

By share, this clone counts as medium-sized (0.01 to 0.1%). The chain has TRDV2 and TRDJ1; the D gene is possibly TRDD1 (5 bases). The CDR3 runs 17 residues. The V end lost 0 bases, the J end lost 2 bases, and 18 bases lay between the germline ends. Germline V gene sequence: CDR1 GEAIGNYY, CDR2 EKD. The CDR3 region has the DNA TGTGCCTGTGACACCCTGGTTCGACAAAATATGACCGATAAACTCATCTTT. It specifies CACDTLVRQNMTDKLIF.